This T cell receptor beta chain came from a study of cytomegalovirus exposure and HLA in healthy donors. At the level of the study: Within an early data release were 85 million or so unique TCRs drawn from HLA-typed donors. Study results and caveats: Compared with the roughly 670-donor mean, an Asian-associated ancestry cluster reportedly had fewer N-insertions, according to a later analysis. A list of around 150 TCR beta chains associated with cytomegalovirus was given. Later work found that TCR association rates differed between HLA loci; DRB1 had the most and HLA-C the fewest.

The PCR ran on 60 Vbeta and 13 Jbeta primers. The table came from immunoSEQ multiplex PCR; TCRdb's copy has only in-frame clones and leaves some out. The data show around 190,000 clones, around 80% seen once. Regarding this clone: Its antigen is undetermined.

Sequenced: PBMCs. The clonotype comes from a man in his forties in good health and CMV-seronegative.

In nucleotides, the CDR3 is TGTGCCAGCAGTCCCCGTCACGGGAACACTGAAGCTTTCTTT. Encoded protein: CASSPRHGNTEAFF. The genes are TRBV27 and TRBJ1-1, with D unresolved. Trimming removed 5 bases from V and 1 base from J, with 11 bases in between. Germline V gene sequence: CDR1 MNHEY, CDR2 SMNVEV (reference sequence). This CDR3 contains 14 residues.